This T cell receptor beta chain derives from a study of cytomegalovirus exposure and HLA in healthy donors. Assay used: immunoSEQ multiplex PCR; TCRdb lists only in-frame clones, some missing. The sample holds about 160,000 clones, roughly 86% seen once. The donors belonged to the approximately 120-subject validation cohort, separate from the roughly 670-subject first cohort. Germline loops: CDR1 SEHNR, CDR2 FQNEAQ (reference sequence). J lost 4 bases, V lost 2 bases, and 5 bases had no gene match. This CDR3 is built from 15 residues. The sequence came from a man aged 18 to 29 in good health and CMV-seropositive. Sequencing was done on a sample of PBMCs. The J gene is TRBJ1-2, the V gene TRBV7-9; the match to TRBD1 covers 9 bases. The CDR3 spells CASSLIGTGLYGYTF. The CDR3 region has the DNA TGTGCCAGCAGCTTAATCGGGACAGGGCTCTATGGCTACACCTTC.